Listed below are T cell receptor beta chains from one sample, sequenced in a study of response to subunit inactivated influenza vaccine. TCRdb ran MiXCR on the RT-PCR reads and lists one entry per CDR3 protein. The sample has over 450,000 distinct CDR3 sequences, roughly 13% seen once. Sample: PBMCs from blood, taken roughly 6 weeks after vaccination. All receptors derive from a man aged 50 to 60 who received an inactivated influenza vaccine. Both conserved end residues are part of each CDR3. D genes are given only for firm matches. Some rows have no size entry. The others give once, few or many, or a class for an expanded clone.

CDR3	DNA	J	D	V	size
CASSQDFGTSGNTIYF	TGCGCCAGCAGCCAAGACTTCGGGACCTCTGGAAACACCATATATTTT	TRBJ1-3	NA	TRBV4-3	few
CASSYRQNTGELFF	TGTGCCAGCAGTTACCGGCAGAACACCGGGGAGCTGTTTTTT	TRBJ2-2	NA	TRBV6-5	NA
CASSWTTDTQYF	TGTGCCAGCAGTTGGACCACAGATACGCAGTATTTT	TRBJ2-3	NA	TRBV12-3/TRBV12-4	NA
CASSLMGPLPATLHF	TGCGCCAGCAGCTTGATGGGGCCGCTCCCGGCCACCCTCCACTTT	TRBJ1-6	NA	TRBV5-1	NA
CASSQGFRVGTGELFF	TGTGCCAGCAGCCAAGGTTTCAGGGTTGGAACCGGGGAGCTGTTTTTT	TRBJ2-2	NA	TRBV3-1	few
CASSRTVFNTEAFF	TGCGCCAGCAGTCGGACAGTATTTAACACTGAAGCTTTCTTT	TRBJ1-1	NA	TRBV23-1	NA
CSAAPYEQFF	TGCAGTGCCGCCCCCTATGAGCAGTTCTTC	TRBJ2-1	NA	TRBV20-1	NA
CASSFNSPNQPQHF	TGTGCCAGCAGTTTTAACAGCCCCAATCAGCCCCAGCATTTT	TRBJ1-5	NA	TRBV12-3/TRBV12-4	NA
CASSFLLAGGRAEQFF	TGTGCCAGCAGTTTCCTCCTAGCGGGGGGGCGCGCTGAGCAGTTCTTC	TRBJ2-1	TRBD2	TRBV12-3/TRBV12-4	NA
CASSLAGAQGYTF	TGTGCCAGCAGCTTGGCGGGGGCGCAGGGCTACACCTTC	TRBJ1-2	NA	TRBV7-2	NA
CASSQTGTGNHEQYF	TGTGCCAGCAGCCAAACCGGGACAGGGAACCACGAGCAGTACTTC	TRBJ2-7	TRBD1	TRBV7-2	NA
CASSLVGRGETQYF	TGTGCCAGCAGCTTAGTCGGGAGGGGAGAGACCCAGTACTTC	TRBJ2-5	TRBD2	TRBV7-2	NA
CASSRLRGNTGELFF	TGTGCCAGCAGCCGACTAAGGGGGAACACCGGGGAGCTGTTTTTT	TRBJ2-2	NA	TRBV11-2	few
CASSNLASEQFF	TGTGCCAGCTCAAATCTAGCGAGTGAGCAGTTCTTC	TRBJ2-1	NA	TRBV2	NA
CASRTISEAFF	TGTGCCAGCAGGACTATCTCGGAAGCTTTCTTT	TRBJ1-1	NA	TRBV6-5	NA
CASSVSGGPYNEQFF	TGTGCCAGCAGCGTTAGCGGGGGGCCCTACAATGAGCAGTTCTTC	TRBJ2-1	TRBD2	TRBV7-2	NA
CASSHPTIAGGYTGELFF	TGTGCCAGCAGTCACCCCACTATTGCGGGGGGATACACCGGGGAGCTGTTTTTT	TRBJ2-2	TRBD2	TRBV6-5	NA
CSASRGVGLRDSEQFF	TGCAGTGCCTCGAGGGGGGTCGGCCTCAGAGATAGTGAGCAGTTCTTC	TRBJ2-1	NA	TRBV20-1	NA
CASSLRVPEQYF	TGTGCCAGCAGCCTCAGGGTGCCCGAGCAGTACTTC	TRBJ2-7	NA	TRBV12-3/TRBV12-4	many
CASSQGRVGELFF	TGCGCCAGCAGCCAAGGGCGCGTCGGGGAGCTGTTTTTT	TRBJ2-2	NA	TRBV4-3	NA
CASSPGSISYNEQFF	TGTGCCAGCTCACCCGGAAGTATTTCCTACAATGAGCAGTTCTTC	TRBJ2-1	NA	TRBV18	NA
CSAGQGSYEQYF	TGCAGCGCAGGACAGGGATCCTACGAGCAGTACTTC	TRBJ2-7	TRBD1	TRBV29-1	many
CASSYSPGGYTDTQYF	TGTGCCAGCAGTTACTCACCAGGGGGTTACACAGATACGCAGTATTTT	TRBJ2-3	TRBD1	TRBV6-6	few
CSVVAGTVSYEQYF	TGCAGCGTGGTCGCCGGGACAGTTTCCTACGAGCAGTACTTC	TRBJ2-7	TRBD1	TRBV29-1	many
CASSRATDTQYF	TGTGCCAGCAGCCGGGCGACAGATACGCAGTATTTT	TRBJ2-3	NA	TRBV7-2	many
CASSLPAGNGGETQYF	TGCGCCAGCAGCTTGCCAGCGGGTAATGGTGGAGAGACCCAGTACTTC	TRBJ2-5	NA	TRBV5-1	NA
CASSWGTPEGELFF	TGCGCCAGCAGCTGGGGGACCCCTGAGGGGGAGCTGTTTTTT	TRBJ2-2	NA	TRBV5-1	NA
CASSQGGTGRDTQYF	TGCGCCAGCAGCCAAGGGGGGACAGGGAGAGATACGCAGTATTTT	TRBJ2-3	TRBD1	TRBV4-3	NA
CASSLKDGQETQYF	TGCGCCAGCAGCTTGAAGGACGGCCAAGAGACCCAGTACTTC	TRBJ2-5	NA	TRBV5-1	few
CASSLAGGEQFF	TGTGCCAGCAGCCTAGCGGGAGGTGAGCAGTTCTTC	TRBJ2-1	TRBD2	TRBV9	many
CASGRLNNEQFF	TGTGCCAGCGGGAGGCTGAACAATGAGCAGTTCTTC	TRBJ2-1	TRBD2	TRBV24-1	NA
CASRRGRGANVLTF	TGTGCCAGCAGGAGGGGCAGGGGGGCCAACGTCCTGACTTTC	TRBJ2-6	NA	TRBV7-8	few
CASSQGPDREGQPQHF	TGTGCCAGCAGCCAAGGGCCGGACAGGGAAGGGCAGCCCCAGCATTTT	TRBJ1-5	TRBD1	TRBV4-2	NA
CASSPRTSGGSETQYF	TGTGCCAGCTCACCGAGGACTAGCGGGGGGTCAGAGACCCAGTACTTC	TRBJ2-5	TRBD2	TRBV18	NA
CASSLQGPGGQPQHF	TGTGCCAGCAGTTTACAGGGCCCAGGAGGTCAGCCCCAGCATTTT	TRBJ1-5	NA	TRBV27	NA
CASSLDGTGGETQYF	TGCGCCAGCAGCCTCGATGGGACAGGGGGAGAGACCCAGTACTTC	TRBJ2-5	TRBD1	TRBV4-1	NA
CSARGSSGGDEQYF	TGCAGTGCTAGAGGTTCTAGCGGGGGGGACGAGCAGTACTTC	TRBJ2-7	TRBD2	TRBV20-1	once
CASSGVFTDTQYF	TGTGCCAGCAGTGGGGTTTTCACAGATACGCAGTATTTT	TRBJ2-3	NA	TRBV12-3/TRBV12-4	NA
CATKRQAASYEQYF	TGTGCCACCAAAAGACAGGCCGCTTCCTACGAGCAGTACTTC	TRBJ2-7	NA	TRBV6-2/TRBV6-3	NA
CASSSESAEQYF	TGTGCCAGCAGTTCAGAGTCCGCTGAGCAGTACTTC	TRBJ2-7	NA	TRBV5-5	NA
CASSSNEQFF	TGTGCCAGCAGTTCAAATGAGCAGTTCTTC	TRBJ2-1	NA	TRBV28	many
CASSLVGLTSYNEQFF	TGTGCCAGCAGTTTGGTGGGACTAACTTCCTACAATGAGCAGTTCTTC	TRBJ2-1	TRBD2	TRBV28	few
CASSHIGRLSTDTQYF	TGTGCCAGCAGCCATATTGGGAGGCTAAGCACAGATACGCAGTATTTT	TRBJ2-3	NA	TRBV14	NA
CASTRGALNTEAFF	TGTGCCAGCACGCGGGGGGCGTTGAACACTGAAGCTTTCTTT	TRBJ1-1	NA	TRBV6-2/TRBV6-3	NA
CASSLDRLVLGETQYF	TGTGCCAGCAGCTTAGATCGGCTCGTTTTAGGAGAGACCCAGTACTTC	TRBJ2-5	NA	TRBV7-2	many